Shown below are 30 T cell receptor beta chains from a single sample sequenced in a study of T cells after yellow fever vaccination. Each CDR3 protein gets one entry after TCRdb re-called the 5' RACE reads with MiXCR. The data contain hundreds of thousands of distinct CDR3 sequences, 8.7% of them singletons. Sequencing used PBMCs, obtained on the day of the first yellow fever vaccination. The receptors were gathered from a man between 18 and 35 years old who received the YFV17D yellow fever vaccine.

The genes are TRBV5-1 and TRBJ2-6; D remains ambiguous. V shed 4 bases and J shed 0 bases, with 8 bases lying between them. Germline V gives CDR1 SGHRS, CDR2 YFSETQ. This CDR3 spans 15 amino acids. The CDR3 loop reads CASSVRPSGANVLTF. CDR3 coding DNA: TGCGCCAGCAGCGTTCGTCCCTCTGGGGCCAACGTCCTGACTTTC.

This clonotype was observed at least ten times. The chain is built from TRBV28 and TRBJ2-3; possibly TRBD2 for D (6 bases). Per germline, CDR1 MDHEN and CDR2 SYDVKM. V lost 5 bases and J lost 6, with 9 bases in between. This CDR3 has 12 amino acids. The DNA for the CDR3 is TGTGCCAGCAGTAGTGCGGGGGATACGCAGTATTTT. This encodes CASSSAGDTQYF. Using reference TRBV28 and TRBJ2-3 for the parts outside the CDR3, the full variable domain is DVKVTQSSRYLVKRTGEKVFLECVQDMDHENMFWYRQDPGLGLRLIYFSYDVKMKEKGDIPEGYSVSREKKERFSLILESASTNQTSMYLCASSSAGDTQYFGPGTRLTVL.

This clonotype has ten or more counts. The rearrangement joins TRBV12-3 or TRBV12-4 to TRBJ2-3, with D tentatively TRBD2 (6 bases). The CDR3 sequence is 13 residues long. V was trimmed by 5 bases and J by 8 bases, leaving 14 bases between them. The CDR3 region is CASSLSGRGTQYF. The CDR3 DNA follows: TGTGCCAGCAGTCTGTCGGGGCGGGGTACGCAGTATTTT.

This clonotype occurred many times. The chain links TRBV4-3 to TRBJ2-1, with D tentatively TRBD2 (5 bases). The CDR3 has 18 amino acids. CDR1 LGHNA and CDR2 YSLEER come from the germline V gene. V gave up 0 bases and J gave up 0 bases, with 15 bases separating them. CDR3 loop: CASSQDAVPRGSYNEQFF. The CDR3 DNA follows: TGCGCCAGCAGCCAAGACGCGGTGCCCCGGGGCTCCTACAATGAGCAGTTCTTC.

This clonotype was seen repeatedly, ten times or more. The CDR3 nucleotides read TGTGCCAGCAGCACGGACAGGGGATCCTACGAGCAGTACTTC. As protein: CASSTDRGSYEQYF. This chain connects TRBV7-2 to TRBJ2-7; TRBD1 agrees at 9 bases. The germline gives CDR1 SGHTA, CDR2 FQGNSA. This CDR3 is 14 amino acids long. With V trimmed by 5 bases and J by 1 base, 3 bases remained unmatched. The complete variable domain, with remaining parts taken from reference TRBV7-2 and TRBJ2-7, reads GAGVSQSPSNKVTEKGKDVELRCDPISGHTALYWYRQSLGQGLEFLIYFQGNSAPDKSGLPSDRFSAERTGGSVSTLTIQRTQQEDSAVYLCASSTDRGSYEQYFGPGTRLTVT.

The CDR3 region is CASSLTGDSYNEQFF. The CDR3 DNA reads TGCGCCAGCAGCTTAACAGGAGACTCCTACAATGAGCAGTTCTTC. The V call is TRBV5-1, the J call TRBJ2-1; a possible D gene is TRBD1 (5 bases). V shed 2 bases and J shed 0 bases, with 9 bases lying between them. The germline V gene encodes CDR1 SGHRS and CDR2 YFSETQ. This CDR3 spans 15 amino acids.

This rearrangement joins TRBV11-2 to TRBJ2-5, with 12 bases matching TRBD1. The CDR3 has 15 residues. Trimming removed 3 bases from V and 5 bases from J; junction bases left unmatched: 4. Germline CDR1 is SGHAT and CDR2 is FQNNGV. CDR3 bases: TGTGCCAGCAGCTTCGGGACAGGGGGCGCTGAGACCCAGTACTTC. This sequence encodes CASSFGTGGAETQYF. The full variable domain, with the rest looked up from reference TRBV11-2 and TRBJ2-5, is EAGVAQSPRYKIIEKRQSVAFWCNPISGHATLYWYQQILGQGPKLLIQFQNNGVVDDSQLPKDRFSAERLKGVDSTLKIQPAKLEDSAVYLCASSFGTGGAETQYFGPGTRLLVL.

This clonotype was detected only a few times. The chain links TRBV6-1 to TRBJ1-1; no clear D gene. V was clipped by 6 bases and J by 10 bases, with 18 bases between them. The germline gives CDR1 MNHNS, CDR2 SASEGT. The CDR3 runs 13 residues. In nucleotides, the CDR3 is TGTGCCAGCAGAAACGTAGGTGAAGGAATAGCTTTCTTT. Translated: CASRNVGEGIAFF.

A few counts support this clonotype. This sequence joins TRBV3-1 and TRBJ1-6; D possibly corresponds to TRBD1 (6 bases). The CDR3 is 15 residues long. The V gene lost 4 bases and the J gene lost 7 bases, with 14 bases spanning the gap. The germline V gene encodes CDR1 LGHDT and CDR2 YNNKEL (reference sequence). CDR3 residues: CASSPGGHLNSPLHF. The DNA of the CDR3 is TGTGCCAGCAGCCCGGGGGGACACTTGAATTCACCCCTCCACTTT. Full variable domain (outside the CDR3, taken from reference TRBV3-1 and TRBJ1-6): DTAVSQTPKYLVTQMGNDKSIKCEQNLGHDTMYWYKQDSKKFLKIMFSYNNKELIINETVPNRFSPKSPDKAHLNLHINSLELGDSAVYFCASSPGGHLNSPLHFGNGTRLTVT.

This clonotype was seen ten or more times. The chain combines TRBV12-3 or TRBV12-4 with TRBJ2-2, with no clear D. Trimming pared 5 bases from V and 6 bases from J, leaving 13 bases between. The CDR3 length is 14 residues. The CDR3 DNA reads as TGTGCCAGCAGTCGGAACAGCATCGCCGGGGAGCTGTTTTTT. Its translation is CASSRNSIAGELFF.

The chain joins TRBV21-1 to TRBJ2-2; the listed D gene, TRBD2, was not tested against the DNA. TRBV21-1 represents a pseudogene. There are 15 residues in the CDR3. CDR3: CASSTLYREGGELFF. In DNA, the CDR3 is TGTGCCAGCAGCACCCTCTACAGGGAGGGCGGGGAGCTGTTTTTT.

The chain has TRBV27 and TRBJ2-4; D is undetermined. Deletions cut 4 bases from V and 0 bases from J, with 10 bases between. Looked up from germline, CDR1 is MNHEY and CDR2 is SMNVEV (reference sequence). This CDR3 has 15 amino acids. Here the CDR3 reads CASSSLTVAKNIQYF. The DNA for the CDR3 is TGTGCCAGCAGTTCCCTCACCGTAGCCAAAAACATTCAGTACTTC.

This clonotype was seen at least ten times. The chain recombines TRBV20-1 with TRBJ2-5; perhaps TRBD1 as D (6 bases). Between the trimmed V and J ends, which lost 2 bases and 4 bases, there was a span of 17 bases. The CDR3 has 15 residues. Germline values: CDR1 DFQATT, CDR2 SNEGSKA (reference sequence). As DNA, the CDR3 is TGCAGTGCTAGAAGTGGGACAAGACGAATAGAGACCCAGTACTTC. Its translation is CSARSGTRRIETQYF.

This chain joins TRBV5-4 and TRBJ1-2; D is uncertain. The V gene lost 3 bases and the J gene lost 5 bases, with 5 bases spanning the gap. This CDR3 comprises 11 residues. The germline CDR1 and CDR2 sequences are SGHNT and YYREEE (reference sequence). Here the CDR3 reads CASSSVYGYTF. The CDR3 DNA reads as TGTGCCAGCAGCTCAGTGTATGGCTACACCTTC.

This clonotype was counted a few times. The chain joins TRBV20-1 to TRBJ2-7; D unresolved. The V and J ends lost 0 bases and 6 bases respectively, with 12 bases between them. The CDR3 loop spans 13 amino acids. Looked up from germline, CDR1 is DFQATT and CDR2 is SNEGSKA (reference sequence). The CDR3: CSARDSGRGEQYV. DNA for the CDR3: TGCAGTGCTAGAGATTCAGGCCGAGGCGAGCAGTACGTC.

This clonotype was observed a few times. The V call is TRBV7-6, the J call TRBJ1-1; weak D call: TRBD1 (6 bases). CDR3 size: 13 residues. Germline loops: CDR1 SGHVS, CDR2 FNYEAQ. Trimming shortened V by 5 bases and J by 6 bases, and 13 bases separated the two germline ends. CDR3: CASSTNRDAEAFF. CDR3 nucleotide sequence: TGTGCCAGCAGCACCAACAGGGACGCTGAAGCTTTCTTT. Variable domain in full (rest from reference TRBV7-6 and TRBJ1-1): GAGVSQSPRYKVTKRGQDVALRCDPISGHVSLYWYRQALGQGPEFLTYFNYEAQQDKSGLPNDRFSAERPEGSISTLTIQRTEQRDSAMYRCASSTNRDAEAFFGQGTRLTVV.

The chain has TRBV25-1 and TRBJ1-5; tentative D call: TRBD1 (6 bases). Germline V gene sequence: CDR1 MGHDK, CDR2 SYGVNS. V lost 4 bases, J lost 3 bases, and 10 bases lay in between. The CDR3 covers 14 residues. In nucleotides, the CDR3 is TGTGCCAGCAGTGGGGACACCTACAATCAGCCCCAGCATTTT. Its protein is CASSGDTYNQPQHF.

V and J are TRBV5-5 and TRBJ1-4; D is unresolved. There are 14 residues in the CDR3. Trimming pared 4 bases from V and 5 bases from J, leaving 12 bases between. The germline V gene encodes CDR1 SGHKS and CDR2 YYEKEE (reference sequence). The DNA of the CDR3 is TGTGCCAGCAGCACGGGAGACGACAATGAAAAACTGTTTTTT. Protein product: CASSTGDDNEKLFF.

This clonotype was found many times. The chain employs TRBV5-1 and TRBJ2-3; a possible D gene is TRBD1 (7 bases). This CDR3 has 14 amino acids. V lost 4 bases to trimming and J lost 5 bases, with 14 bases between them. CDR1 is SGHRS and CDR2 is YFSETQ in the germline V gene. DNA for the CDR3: TGCGCCAGCAGCAAAATCCAGGGGGGAGATACGCAGTATTTT. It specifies CASSKIQGGDTQYF. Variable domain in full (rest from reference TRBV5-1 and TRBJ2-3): KAGVTQTPRYLIKTRGQQVTLSCSPISGHRSVSWYQQTPGQGLQFLFEYFSETQRNKGNFPGRFSGRQFSNSRSEMNVSTLELGDSALYLCASSKIQGGDTQYFGPGTRLTVL.

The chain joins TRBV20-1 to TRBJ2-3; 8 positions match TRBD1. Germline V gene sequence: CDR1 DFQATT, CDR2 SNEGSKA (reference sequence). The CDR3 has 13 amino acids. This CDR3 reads CRVGQGSTDTQYF. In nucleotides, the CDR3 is TGCAGGGTCGGACAGGGAAGCACAGATACGCAGTATTTT.

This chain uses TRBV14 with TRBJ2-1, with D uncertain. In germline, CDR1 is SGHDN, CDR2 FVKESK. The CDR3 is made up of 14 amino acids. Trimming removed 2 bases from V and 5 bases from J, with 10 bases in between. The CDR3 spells CASSQRGRHNEQFF. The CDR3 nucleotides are TGTGCCAGCAGCCAACGCGGACGCCACAATGAGCAGTTCTTC.

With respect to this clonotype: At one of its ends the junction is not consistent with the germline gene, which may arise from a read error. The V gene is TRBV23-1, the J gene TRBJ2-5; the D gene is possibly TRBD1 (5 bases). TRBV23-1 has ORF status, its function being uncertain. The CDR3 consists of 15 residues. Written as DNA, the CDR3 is TGTGTCAGCAGTCAAAAGCAGGGCCAAGCAGAGACCCAGTACTTC. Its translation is CVSSQKQGQAETQYF.

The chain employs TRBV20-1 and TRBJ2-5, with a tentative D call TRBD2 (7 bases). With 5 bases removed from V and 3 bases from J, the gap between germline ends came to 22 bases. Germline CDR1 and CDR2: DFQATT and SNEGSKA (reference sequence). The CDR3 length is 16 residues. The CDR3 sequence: CSASDRRETLKETQYF. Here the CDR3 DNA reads TGCAGTGCTTCCGACAGGCGGGAGACTTTAAAAGAGACCCAGTACTTC.

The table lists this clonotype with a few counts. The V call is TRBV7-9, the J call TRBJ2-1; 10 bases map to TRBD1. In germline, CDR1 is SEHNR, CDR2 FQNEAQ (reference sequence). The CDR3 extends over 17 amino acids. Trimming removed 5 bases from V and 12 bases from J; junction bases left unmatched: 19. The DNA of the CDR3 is TGTGCCAGCAGCCCCTCGACAGGGGGCGTCAATGCAGGGGTGCAGTTCTTC. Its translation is CASSPSTGGVNAGVQFF.

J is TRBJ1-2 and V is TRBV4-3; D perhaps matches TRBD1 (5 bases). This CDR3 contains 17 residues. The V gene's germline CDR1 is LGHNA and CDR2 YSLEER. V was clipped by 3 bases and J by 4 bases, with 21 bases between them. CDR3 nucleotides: TGCGCCAGCAGCCAGGACCCAGTGCCAACAGACAGCTATGGCTACACCTTC. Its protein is CASSQDPVPTDSYGYTF.

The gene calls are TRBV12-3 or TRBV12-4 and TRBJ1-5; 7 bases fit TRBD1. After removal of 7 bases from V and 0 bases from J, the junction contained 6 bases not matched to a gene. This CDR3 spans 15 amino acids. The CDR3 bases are TGTGCCAGCAAGCAGGGGGGACTTAGCAATCAGCCCCAGCATTTT. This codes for CASKQGGLSNQPQHF.

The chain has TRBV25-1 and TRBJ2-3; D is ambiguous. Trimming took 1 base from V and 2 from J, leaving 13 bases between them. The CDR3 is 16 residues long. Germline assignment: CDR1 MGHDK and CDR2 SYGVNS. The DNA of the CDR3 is TGTGCCAGCAGTGAATTTCCGGTTCGGGCCACAGATACGCAGTATTTT. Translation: CASSEFPVRATDTQYF.

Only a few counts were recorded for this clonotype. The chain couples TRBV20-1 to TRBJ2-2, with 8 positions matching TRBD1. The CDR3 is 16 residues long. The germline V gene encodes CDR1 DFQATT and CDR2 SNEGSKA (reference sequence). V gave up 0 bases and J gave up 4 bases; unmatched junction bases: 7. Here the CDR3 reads CSARDLRTGSTGELFF. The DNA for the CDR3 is TGCAGTGCTAGAGATCTCCGGACAGGGAGCACCGGGGAGCTGTTTTTT.

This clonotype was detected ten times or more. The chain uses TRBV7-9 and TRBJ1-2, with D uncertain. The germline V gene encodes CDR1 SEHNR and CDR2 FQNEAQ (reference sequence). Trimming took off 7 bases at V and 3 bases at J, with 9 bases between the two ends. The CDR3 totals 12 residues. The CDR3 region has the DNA TGTGCCAGCATTGGGGAGGACTATGGCTACACCTTC. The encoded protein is CASIGEDYGYTF.

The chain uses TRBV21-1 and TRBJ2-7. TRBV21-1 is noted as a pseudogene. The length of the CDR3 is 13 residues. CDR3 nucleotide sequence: TGTGCCAGCAGCAAAAAAGGTTACAACGAGCAGTACTTC. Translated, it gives CASSKKGYNEQYF.